The clone carrying this T cell receptor (beta chain) is a singleton in its sample. This entry comes from a study of blood T cell repertoires in COVID-19. On the study more broadly: Material from acute and convalescent COVID-19 was sourced from the United States, Italy and Spain.

Assay: immunoSEQ multiplex PCR; the TCRdb copy retains only in-frame clones and omits some. The data contain about 150,000 clones, approximately 88% of them singletons. The J segment lost 2 bases and the V segment lost 2 bases, leaving 3 bases of the junction unmatched. CDR1 is SQVTM and CDR2 is ANQGSEA in the germline V gene. There are 14 residues in the CDR3. The TCR originated in a man in his 70s who had been exposed to COVID-19. The J gene is TRBJ2-7, the V gene TRBV29-1, with 10 bases identical to TRBD1. Sequenced material: PBMCs or T cells enriched from blood (not recorded which). Here the CDR3 reads CSVETGTGAYEQYF. CDR3 sequence (DNA): TGCAGCGTTGAAACGGGGACAGGGGCCTACGAGCAGTACTTC.